This T cell receptor beta chain was retrieved from a study of identical twins. V was clipped by 3 bases and J by 3 bases, with 12 bases between them. This CDR3 spans 14 amino acids. Germline V CDR1 and CDR2: LGHNA, YNFKEQ. One entry per CDR3 protein, called by TCRdb with MiXCR from the 5' RACE reads. Seen here are around 1.7 million distinct CDR3 sequences, less than 40% observed once, and the top ten hold about 0.25%. Study-wide points: Abundant beta clonotypes from cord blood had fewer insertions, unlike memory repertoires, which showed none. Sharing of beta out-of-frame sequences by twins showed a weaker excess. Invariant MAIT and iNKT cells could partly confound zero-insertion analyses.

A word on this clonotype: Its antigen is as yet unknown.

The clonotype comes from a newborn girl in good health. Material for sequencing was cord blood. The chain recombines TRBV4-2 with TRBJ2-7; a possible D gene is TRBD1 (6 bases). DNA of the CDR3: TGTGCCAGCAGCCACAGGGGAACGGGCTACGAGCAGTACTTC. Translation gives CASSHRGTGYEQYF.